The rows below give T cell receptor beta chains drawn from one sample of a study of CD8 T cells in ankylosing spondylitis. TCRdb re-called the 5' RACE reads through MiXCR, storing one row per CDR3 protein. The sample consists of more than 600,000 distinct CDR3 sequences, roughly 20% of them appearing once. The sequencing input was blood, either unsorted or a sorted T cell fraction (not recorded which). Receptors originate from a male donor with ankylosing spondylitis. CDR3s include the opening cysteine and the closing phenylalanine or tryptophan. Fields, in order: clone size, V gene, J gene, D gene, CDR3 DNA, CDR3 protein. The D gene is left open where the match is weak. A clone size is listed for some rows: how often the clone was seen (once, few, many), or a class if it is expanded.

few,TRBV5-6,TRBJ1-1,.,TGTGCCAGCAGCTTGTGGGGGGGTCTCTTGACTTCGAACACTGAAGCTTTCTTT,CASSLWGGLLTSNTEAFF
.,TRBV9,TRBJ2-5,TRBD1,TGTGCCAGCAGCAAACAGGGGCTCCAAGAGACCCAGTACTTC,CASSKQGLQETQYF
few,TRBV6-1,TRBJ2-3,.,TGTGCCAGTCCCCCCCGGAGGGACGGAACAGATACGCAGTATTTT,CASPPRRDGTDTQYF
.,TRBV12-3/TRBV12-4,TRBJ1-2,.,TGTGCCAGCAGTTTGTTGGGGTCGGGGCTCGTGGGGGGCTACACCTTC,CASSLLGSGLVGGYTF
few,TRBV15,TRBJ2-7,.,TGTGCCACCAGCAGAGGGGGGAGCACCTACGAGCAGTACTTC,CATSRGGSTYEQYF
few,TRBV24-1,TRBJ2-1,.,TGTGCCACCAGTGACCCCTCCGGGGGCTCCTACAATGAGCAGTTCTTC,CATSDPSGGSYNEQFF
few,TRBV27,TRBJ2-2,TRBD2,TGTGCCAGCAGTGGGGGGGAGATCGGGGAGCTGTTTTTT,CASSGGEIGELFF
few,TRBV10-3,TRBJ2-1,.,TGTGCCATCGGTGTTGGCGGGACACATTACAATGAGCAGTTCTTC,CAIGVGGTHYNEQFF
few,TRBV9,TRBJ2-2,.,TGTGCCAGCAGCCCCATGGGCGGGGGCCCTACCGGGGAGCTGTTTTTT,CASSPMGGGPTGELFF
few,TRBV9,TRBJ1-5,.,TGTGCCAGCAGCGTAGACCCAGAATGGGATAGCAATCAGCCCCAGCATTTT,CASSVDPEWDSNQPQHF
many,TRBV5-1,TRBJ2-7,TRBD1,TGCGCCAGCAGCTTGGCTGGGACAGGGAGTTCCGAGCAGTACTTC,CASSLAGTGSSEQYF
.,TRBV11-1,TRBJ2-7,.,TGTGCCAGCAGCCGTCTACGGGGGCTGGGTGAGCAGTACTTC,CASSRLRGLGEQYF
few,TRBV11-2,TRBJ2-7,TRBD2,TGTGCCAGCAGCGGTTATGGGGGGGGGTCCTACGAGCAGTACTTC,CASSGYGGGSYEQYF
.,TRBV20-1,TRBJ2-1,.,TGCAGTGCTAGAGCCCTTCCCACCTCCTACAATGAGCAGTTCTTC,CSARALPTSYNEQFF
.,TRBV12-3/TRBV12-4,TRBJ2-1,TRBD2,TGTGCCAGCAGTGCCCTACTAGCGGGTCCCCTCAATGAGCAGTTCTTC,CASSALLAGPLNEQFF
.,TRBV7-2,TRBJ2-3,.,TGTGCCAGCAGCTTAGGTACTCGACCAATCACAGATACGCAGTATTTT,CASSLGTRPITDTQYF
.,TRBV5-1,TRBJ1-2,TRBD1,TGCGCCAGCAGCTTGGACAGGGGATTTGCCTACACCTTC,CASSLDRGFAYTF
.,TRBV2,TRBJ1-5,TRBD1,TGTGCCAGCAGTAGGGACAGGGGGCGTCAGCCCCAGCATTTT,CASSRDRGRQPQHF
.,TRBV5-1,TRBJ1-1,.,TGCGCCAGCAAGCCGGACACGAACACTGAAGCTTTCTTT,CASKPDTNTEAFF
.,TRBV5-6,TRBJ2-1,.,TGTGCCAGCAGCTTGGCCGGGCAGGGAGCGGGCAATGAGCAGTTCTTC,CASSLAGQGAGNEQFF
.,TRBV6-5,TRBJ2-7,.,TGTGCCAGCAGTTACTCCATGGCGGGATCTGGATCCTACGAGCAGTACTTC,CASSYSMAGSGSYEQYF
.,TRBV30,TRBJ1-2,TRBD1,TGTGCCTGGAGTGTACGACAGGGTTATGGCTACACCTTC,CAWSVRQGYGYTF
.,TRBV28,TRBJ2-1,.,TGTGCCAGCAGTTTATCCATTATGGGGTCCTACAATGAGCAGTTCTTC,CASSLSIMGSYNEQFF
few,TRBV7-2,TRBJ1-1,.,TGTGCCAGCAGCCCCCGGTTGGCGGTGGGAGCTTTCTTT,CASSPRLAVGAFF
few,TRBV2,TRBJ1-5,.,TGTGCCAGCAGTGAAGCCTGGGAGGTTCAGCCCCAGCATTTT,CASSEAWEVQPQHF
.,TRBV24-1,TRBJ2-5,TRBD1,TGTGCCACCAGTGATCCATCAGGGGGCAAGGTATTCGGAGAGACCCAGTACTTC,CATSDPSGGKVFGETQYF
few,TRBV21-1,TRBJ2-1,.,TGTGCCAGCACCCGGACAGGAAACTACAATGAGCAGTTCTTC,CASTRTGNYNEQFF
.,TRBV12-3/TRBV12-4,TRBJ1-2,TRBD1,TGTGCCAGCAGTTCGCCGAGGACAGGGGATGGCTACACCTTC,CASSSPRTGDGYTF
.,TRBV5-1,TRBJ2-6,.,TGCGCCAGCAGCTTTGAGCTCGGGGCCAACGTCCTGACTTTC,CASSFELGANVLTF
.,TRBV5-1,TRBJ2-3,.,TGCGCCAGCAGCCCGAAGACTAGTGAAGATACGCAGTATTTT,CASSPKTSEDTQYF
.,TRBV28,TRBJ2-1,.,TGTGCCAGCAGGGGGGAGAGCTCCTACAATGTGCAGTTCTTC,CASRGESSYNVQFF
.,TRBV5-1,TRBJ1-1,TRBD1,TGCGCCAGCAGCCGGGAACCGACAGGGTGGAGCACTGAAGCTTTCTTT,CASSREPTGWSTEAFF
.,TRBV12-3/TRBV12-4,TRBJ2-4,.,TGTGCCAGCAGTTTGGGATTTGCCAAAAACATTCAGTACTTC,CASSLGFAKNIQYF
.,TRBV29-1,TRBJ1-5,TRBD1,TGCAGCGCCGTGACCGGGACAGGGAATCAGCCCCAGCATTTT,CSAVTGTGNQPQHF
many,TRBV5-1,TRBJ1-1,TRBD1,TGCGCCAGCAGCTTGCAGGGGACAGGGGGCTCTGAAGCTTTCTTT,CASSLQGTGGSEAFF
few,TRBV20-1,TRBJ1-2,.,TGCAGTGCTAGAGATGGCAGGGCGTCCTATGGCTACACCTTC,CSARDGRASYGYTF
.,TRBV10-3,TRBJ2-7,TRBD2,TGTGCCATCAGTTCACTAGCGGGAGACAACTCCTACGAGCAGTACTTC,CAISSLAGDNSYEQYF
.,TRBV6-5,TRBJ1-1,.,TGTGCCAGCAGTTACCAACCCGCGCGGAACACTGAAGCTTTCTTT,CASSYQPARNTEAFF
few,TRBV20-1,TRBJ2-5,.,TGCAGTGCTAGACCCCGGACAGCTCAAGAGACCCAGTACTTC,CSARPRTAQETQYF
few,TRBV9,TRBJ2-5,.,TGTGCCAGCAGCGTCGGCGGAGAAGAGACCCAGTACTTC,CASSVGGEETQYF
few,TRBV7-8,TRBJ2-7,TRBD2,TGTGCCAGCAGCCCACAGGGACTAGATTACGAGCAGTACTTC,CASSPQGLDYEQYF
few,TRBV12-3/TRBV12-4,TRBJ2-7,.,TGTGCCAGCAGTTTAGGGGGGCTCAGCTCCTACGAGCAGTACTTC,CASSLGGLSSYEQYF
.,TRBV11-3,TRBJ2-5,.,TGTGCCAGCAGCTTAGTCCCAGGGCTTGTCCAAGAGACCCAGTACTTC,CASSLVPGLVQETQYF
few,TRBV29-1,TRBJ2-1,TRBD2,TGCAGCGCCGTGGGACTAGCTAGGGGATACAATGAGAAGTTCTTC,CSAVGLARGYNEKFF
.,TRBV28,TRBJ1-6,TRBD1,TGTGCCAGCAGTTTACCCAGCACAGGGGGCCCCCTCCACTTT,CASSLPSTGGPLHF
few,TRBV4-1,TRBJ1-4,.,TGCGCCAGCAGCCATGTGGGTTTTCAGGAAAAACTGTTTTTT,CASSHVGFQEKLFF
.,TRBV2,TRBJ1-5,.,TGTGCCAGCAGTGAAGCGCGACAGATGGGTCAGCCCCAGCATTTT,CASSEARQMGQPQHF
few,TRBV4-2,TRBJ2-7,.,TGTGCCAGCAGCCCACTCGGTATCTCCTACGAGCAGTACTTC,CASSPLGISYEQYF
.,TRBV7-9,TRBJ1-1,.,TGTGCCAGCAGCGTTAGACAGGAGCTTTTGAACACTGAAGCTTTCTTT,CASSVRQELLNTEAFF
few,TRBV6-5,TRBJ2-7,.,TGTGCCAGCAGTTACTCGATGTGGGGGCACGAGCAGTACTTC,CASSYSMWGHEQYF
.,TRBV2,TRBJ2-7,TRBD2,TGTGCCAGCAGCCGCCCAGGAGGCGGGAGTGGTTACGAGCAGTACTTC,CASSRPGGGSGYEQYF
few,TRBV12-3/TRBV12-4,TRBJ2-7,.,TGTGCCAGCAGTTTGACGGGTCCTACCTACGAGCAGTACTTC,CASSLTGPTYEQYF
few,TRBV5-1,TRBJ1-1,.,TGCGCCAGCAGCCCCCCTACTGGGGAGAACACTGAAGCTTTCTTT,CASSPPTGENTEAFF